This T cell receptor (beta chain) stems from a study of shared clonotypes between healthy human individuals. TCRdb's copy holds only in-frame clones and misses some; the assay was immunoSEQ multiplex PCR. The sample consists of millions of clones, 85% to 95% of them appearing once. This clone was observed once. J lost 2 bases, V lost 8 bases, and 3 bases had no gene match. Germline-derived CDR1 and CDR2 are MNHNY and SVGAGI (reference sequence). This CDR3 comprises 13 residues. CD45RA+ naive and CD45RA-negative memory subsets were separated from CD4+ cells. The chain carries TRBV6-6 and TRBJ2-3; 8 bases match TRBD2. The sample consisted of naive CD4+ T cells sorted from blood. Subset of the sample: CD45RA+ positively selected. The receptor comes from a man aged 18 to 29 in good health. The CDR3 region has the DNA TGTGCCAGCTCGGGGGGGTACACAGATACGCAGTATTTT. This gives the protein CASSGGYTDTQYF.